Following are 5 T cell receptor beta chains from one sample sequenced in a study of blood T cell repertoires in COVID-19. Libraries were prepared by immunoSEQ multiplex PCR; TCRdb keeps only in-frame clonotypes and omits some of them. The sample has about 270,000 clones, around 87% seen once. The sample taken for sequencing was peripheral blood. These receptors all stem from a woman aged 50 to 60 with acute or convalescent COVID-19.

V gene TRBV3-1 (or the pseudogene TRBV3-2) combines with J gene TRBJ2-7; tentatively, D is TRBD1 (5 bases). The germline gives CDR1 LGHDT, CDR2 YNNKEL (reference sequence). Trimming removed 6 bases at V and 5 bases at J, with 11 bases between. The CDR3 loop spans 12 amino acids. The CDR3 loop is CASSPTEHEQYF. Here the CDR3 DNA reads TGTGCCAGCAGTCCGACAGAGCACGAGCAGTACTTC.

J is TRBJ1-6 and V is TRBV27; 8 positions match TRBD1. J gave up 9 bases and V 6 bases, and 13 bases lay outside the gene matches. The V gene's germline CDR1 is MNHEY and CDR2 SMNVEV (reference sequence). The CDR3 length is 16 residues. The CDR3 loop is CASSRDRDRFRSPLHF. As DNA, the CDR3 is TGTGCCAGCAGCCGGGATCGGGACAGGTTTCGTTCACCCCTCCACTTT.

The rearrangement links TRBV24-1 to TRBJ2-3; TRBD2 matches at 7 bases. The CDR3 has 14 residues. V trimming: 8 bases; J trimming: 2 bases; junction bases outside the gene matches: 6. CDR1 is KGHDR and CDR2 is SFDVKD in the germline V gene. DNA of the CDR3: TGTGCCACCAAACCGGGAGGTGACACAGATACGCAGTATTTT. Translation: CATKPGGDTDTQYF.

V usage is TRBV5-6 and J usage is TRBJ2-7; weak D call: TRBD2 (6 bases). Deletions cut 0 bases from V and 6 bases from J, with 13 bases between. Germline V lookup: CDR1 SGHDT, CDR2 YYEEEE. This CDR3 has 14 residues. CDR3 protein: CASSLVTSRFEQYF. The DNA of the CDR3 is TGTGCCAGCAGCTTGGTGACTAGTCGGTTCGAGCAGTACTTC.

V is TRBV28 and J is TRBJ2-7, with 7 bases aligning to TRBD2. CDR3 size: 13 residues. Germline-derived CDR1 and CDR2 are MDHEN and SYDVKM. Losses at the gene ends were 8 bases for V and 0 bases for J; bases not matched to a gene: 4. CDR3 sequence reads: CASLGGISYEQYF. DNA of the CDR3: TGTGCCAGCCTGGGAGGGATCTCCTACGAGCAGTACTTC.